The clone carrying this T cell receptor beta chain was seen ten or more times. The entry originates in a study of identical twins. V was clipped by 6 bases and J by 8 bases, with 14 bases between them. The CDR3 has 13 amino acids. TCRdb ran MiXCR on the 5' RACE reads and lists one entry per CDR3 protein. This table has more than 250,000 distinct CDR3 sequences, under 9% appearing once. The sample also formed part of further work on yellow fever vaccine responses in identical twins. That paper notes: Reportedly, twins' vaccine T cell responses looked partly convergent and partly personalized.

This sequence was found in a woman younger than 30 in good health. The V and J genes are TRBV12-3 or TRBV12-4 and TRBJ2-1, with D perhaps matching TRBD2 (6 bases). The sequencing sample was made of memory (CD45RO+) T cells sorted from blood. CDR3 in amino acids: CASSPTSWYEQFF. CDR3 DNA sequence: TGTGCCAGCAGCCCGACTAGTTGGTATGAGCAGTTCTTC.